The 31 T cell receptor beta chains below were found in one sample sequenced in a study of OX40 agonist ivuxolimab in advanced cancers. Using immunoSEQ multiplex PCR, the repertoire was profiled, and TCRdb retains in-frame clones only, with some absent. The sample lists around 70,000 clones, 75% to 90% occurring once. The sample consisted of CD4+ or CD8+ T cells sorted from blood, taken in a trial of the OX40 agonist ivuxolimab. The origin of the receptors is an adult with an advanced solid tumor such as melanoma, head and neck, liver or kidney cancer.

J is TRBJ2-7 and V is TRBV14, with D perhaps given as TRBD1 or TRBD2 (6 bases each). Trimming took 1 base from V and 2 from J, leaving 9 bases between them. Germline-derived CDR1 and CDR2 are SGHDN and FVKESK. The CDR3 consists of 14 residues. The DNA of the CDR3 is TGTGCCAGCAGCCAAGTGGGGGGCCCCTACGAGCAGTACTTC. Amino acid sequence: CASSQVGGPYEQYF.

The chain joins TRBV2 to TRBJ2-1; 7 bases agree with TRBD2. Germline trimming cut 1 base from V and 6 bases from J; bases unmatched to any gene: 6. CDR1 SNHLY and CDR2 FYNNEI come from the germline V gene. This CDR3 comprises 15 residues. CDR3 loop: CASSEVRGVSNEQFF. CDR3 in DNA: TGTGCCAGCAGTGAAGTACGGGGGGTGTCCAATGAGCAGTTCTTC.

In DNA form, the CDR3 reads TGCGCCAGCAGCTCCGGTTCTAGCGGGACTCAAGAGACCCAGTACTTC. Protein product: CASSSGSSGTQETQYF. This chain uses TRBV5-1 with TRBJ2-5; 9 nucleotides match TRBD2. Trimming removed 3 bases from V and 2 bases from J; junction bases left unmatched: 8. CDR3 size: 16 residues. Germline V lookup: CDR1 SGHRS, CDR2 YFSETQ.

This chain connects TRBV6-1 to TRBJ1-5; D call uncertain. The CDR3 covers 15 residues. Germline V gene lookup returns CDR1 MNHNS and CDR2 SASEGT. V was trimmed by 1 base and J by 4 bases, leaving 11 bases between them. The CDR3 nucleotides read TGTGCCAGCAGTGAAGTAAAAGGAAATAATCAGCCCCAGCATTTT. Its protein product is CASSEVKGNNQPQHF.

This clone has just one count. V gene TRBV9 combines with J gene TRBJ1-6, with a weak D call TRBD1 (6 bases). From germline, CDR1 is SGDLS and CDR2 YYNGEE. The CDR3 runs to 16 residues. With 0 bases removed from V and 5 bases from J, the gap between germline ends came to 12 bases. CDR3 coding DNA: TGTGCCAGCAGCGTAGGCCAGGGGAATGATAATTCACCCCTCCACTTT. Translating it yields CASSVGQGNDNSPLHF.

The rearrangement links TRBV30 to TRBJ2-2; the D gene is possibly TRBD1 (6 bases). V lost 0 bases to trimming and J lost 1 base, with 15 bases between them. CDR1 and CDR2 from the germline V gene are GTSNPN and SVGIG (reference sequence). This CDR3 has 17 residues. The CDR3 DNA is TGTGCCTGGAGTGTCTTGCGGACAGTTCTGAACACCGGGGAGCTGTTTTTT. Translating it yields CAWSVLRTVLNTGELFF.

This chain links TRBV5-6 with TRBJ1-5; possible D gene TRBD1, 5 bases. The length of the CDR3 is 12 residues. V shed 4 bases and J shed 15 bases, with 17 bases lying between them. Germline loops: CDR1 SGHDT, CDR2 YYEEEE. The CDR3 sequence is CASSPGKGPVHF. As DNA, the CDR3 is TGTGCCAGCAGCCCAGGGAAGGGACCGGTGCATTTT. Full variable domain (missing parts from reference TRBV5-6 and TRBJ1-5): DAGVTQSPTHLIKTRGQQVTLRCSPKSGHDTVSWYQQALGQGPQFIFQYYEEEERQRGNFPDRFSGHQFPNYSSELNVNALLLGDSALYLCASSPGKGPVHFGDGTRLSIL.

For the CDR3, the DNA is TGTGCCAGCAGCCGGGGGACAGAACAAGAGACCCAGTACTTC. Protein: CASSRGTEQETQYF. V is TRBV5-4 and J is TRBJ2-5, with D perhaps matching TRBD1 (7 bases). CDR3 length equals 14 residues. Germline lookup yields CDR1 SGHNT and CDR2 YYREEE (reference sequence). Trimming stripped 4 bases from V and 2 bases from J, with 12 bases between.

CDR3 region: CASSSGQVNTGELFF. The DNA of the CDR3 is TGTGCCAGCAGCAGTGGACAAGTAAACACCGGGGAGCTGTTTTTT. The chain links TRBV5-4 to TRBJ2-2; TRBD1 is a possible D gene (5 bases). The CDR3 sequence is 15 residues long. The V gene lost 4 bases and the J gene lost 2 bases, with 12 bases spanning the gap. The germline gives CDR1 SGHNT, CDR2 YYREEE (reference sequence). The whole variable domain, remainder taken from reference TRBV5-4 and TRBJ2-2, is ETGVTQSPTHLIKTRGQQVTLRCSSQSGHNTVSWYQQALGQGPQFIFQYYREEENGRGNFPPRFSGLQFPNYSSELNVNALELDDSALYLCASSSGQVNTGELFFGEGSRLTVL.

This clone was observed once. The rearrangement uses TRBV19 and TRBJ2-3; D not resolved. This CDR3 has 13 amino acids. Trimming stripped 4 bases from V and 4 bases from J, with 9 bases between. Germline CDR1 LNHDA, CDR2 SQIVND (reference sequence). The CDR3, as DNA: TGTGCCAGTAGTAATAGGGCGGCAGATACGCAGTATTTT. Translated: CASSNRAADTQYF.

The chain couples TRBV7-8 to TRBJ1-1; 10 nucleotides agree with TRBD1. The length of the CDR3 is 15 residues. The J segment lost 6 bases and the V segment lost 5 bases, leaving 9 bases of the junction unmatched. CDR1 and CDR2 (germline): SGHVS, FQNEAQ. In DNA, the CDR3 is TGTGCCAGCAGCGTACGGGAGACAGGGGGCTCTGAAGCTTTCTTT. Its translation is CASSVRETGGSEAFF.

The chain employs TRBV7-2 and TRBJ2-7; 8 nucleotides agree with TRBD2. V lost 1 base to trimming and J lost 5 bases; unmatched junction nucleotides: 7. CDR1 is SGHTA and CDR2 is FQGNSA in the germline V gene. The CDR3 is 15 residues long. The CDR3 loop is CASSLDLAGYNEQYF. In DNA, the CDR3 is TGTGCCAGCAGCTTAGATCTAGCGGGCTACAACGAGCAGTACTTC.

The chain joins TRBV20-1 to TRBJ2-1; D might be TRBD2 (5 bases). V dropped 6 bases and J dropped 7 bases, with 10 bases sitting between them. Germline V gives CDR1 DFQATT, CDR2 SNEGSKA (reference sequence). The CDR3 runs to 11 residues. CDR3 sequence (DNA): TGCAGTGCCCCCGGGAAAAATGAGCAGTTCTTC. As protein: CSAPGKNEQFF.

The chain is built from TRBV5-1 and TRBJ2-1, with no clear D. The CDR3 runs to 13 residues. The germline V gene has CDR1 SGHRS and CDR2 YFSETQ. Trimming took off 4 bases at V and 4 bases at J, with 9 bases between the two ends. The CDR3: CASSRPGYNEQFF. CDR3 DNA: TGCGCCAGCAGCAGACCAGGTTACAATGAGCAGTTCTTC.

The chain uses TRBV7-2 and TRBJ1-2, with a weak D call TRBD1 (6 bases). Germline V gene lookup returns CDR1 SGHTA and CDR2 FQGNSA. The CDR3 contains 13 residues. V lost 5 bases, J lost 4 bases, and 11 bases lay in between. CDR3 region: CASSPQGVYGYTF. The DNA for the CDR3 is TGTGCCAGCAGCCCACAGGGTGTCTATGGCTACACCTTC.

The CDR3 sequence is CASSVRTGGKGDNEQFF. CDR3 coding DNA: TGTGCCAGCAGCGTTAGGACAGGGGGCAAGGGAGACAATGAGCAGTTCTTC. The J gene is TRBJ2-1, the V gene TRBV9, with 11 positions matching TRBD1. The V segment lost 2 bases and the J segment 5 bases; nucleotides outside the gene matches: 9. This CDR3 is 17 amino acids long. Germline V gene lookup returns CDR1 SGDLS and CDR2 YYNGEE.

This chain joins TRBV7-9 and TRBJ2-1, with D perhaps assigned TRBD1 or TRBD2 (5 bases each). Germline CDR1 is SEHNR and CDR2 is FQNEAQ (reference sequence). The CDR3 contains 12 residues. The ends were cut back, 3 bases at V and 13 bases at J, with 13 bases in the middle. The CDR3 spells CASSLPPGPQFF. CDR3 in DNA: TGTGCCAGCAGCTTGCCGCCGGGACCCCAGTTCTTC.

The chain uses TRBV19 and TRBJ1-2; weak D call: TRBD1 (5 bases). Trimming removed 2 bases from V and 8 bases from J, with 12 bases in between. The CDR3 has 13 amino acids. In germline, CDR1 is LNHDA, CDR2 SQIVND (reference sequence). CDR3 sequence: CASSIRDPGGYTF. The DNA of the CDR3 is TGTGCCAGTAGTATACGGGACCCAGGGGGCTACACCTTC.

The chain has TRBV5-8 and TRBJ2-2; no reliable D call. Trimming took off 2 bases at V and 2 bases at J, with 7 bases between the two ends. The CDR3 sequence is 14 residues long. The germline CDR1 and CDR2 sequences are SGHTS and YDEGEE. This CDR3 is CASSFRINTGELFF. In nucleotides, the CDR3 is TGTGCCAGCAGCTTCAGGATCAACACCGGGGAGCTGTTTTTT. The full variable domain, in which reference TRBV5-8 and TRBJ2-2 provide the parts outside the CDR3, is EAGVTQSPTHLIKTRGQQATLRCSPISGHTSVYWYQQALGLGLQFLLWYDEGEERNRGNFPPRFSGRQFPNYSSELNVNALELEDSALYLCASSFRINTGELFFGEGSRLTVL.

J is TRBJ2-4 and V is TRBV30; 7 bases match TRBD1. CDR1 is GTSNPN, CDR2 SVGIG, per germline (reference sequence). The CDR3 runs to 13 residues. Trimming cost V 0 bases and J 6 bases; bases outside gene matches: 2. For the CDR3, the DNA is TGTGCCTGGAGTGTGTCAGGGGGAAACATTCAGTACTTC. Translation: CAWSVSGGNIQYF.

The chain carries TRBV14 and TRBJ2-1; D might be TRBD2 (5 bases). The CDR3 has 13 amino acids. CDR1 SGHDN and CDR2 FVKESK come from the germline V gene. The V and J ends lost 1 base and 10 bases respectively, with 11 bases between them. The CDR3 spells CASSQGLGGEQFF. CDR3 in DNA: TGTGCCAGCAGCCAAGGTTTAGGCGGGGAGCAGTTCTTC.

This clone was found once. The chain combines TRBV6-9 with TRBJ2-7; D tentatively fits TRBD1 or TRBD2 (6 bases each). From germline, CDR1 is MNHGY and CDR2 SVAAGI. V was shortened by 6 bases and J by 4 bases, with 16 bases between the two germline ends. The CDR3 spans 14 residues. CDR3 in amino acids: CASRRNRDLYEQYF. Written as DNA, the CDR3 is TGTGCCAGCAGACGAAACAGGGACTTGTACGAGCAGTACTTC.

This clone has only one observation. This sample also contains other DNA sequences that code for the same CDR3. V gene TRBV5-1 combines with J gene TRBJ2-1; either TRBD1 or TRBD2 may fit D (5 bases each). Trimming removed 0 bases from V and 4 bases from J, with 11 bases in between. CDR1 is SGHRS, CDR2 YFSETQ, per germline. The CDR3 totals 15 residues. The CDR3 loop is CASSLAPGPYNEQFF. CDR3 DNA: TGCGCCAGCAGCTTGGCCCCGGGACCTTACAATGAGCAGTTCTTC.

The CDR3 is CASIWEGADTQYF. In nucleotides, the CDR3 is TGTGCCAGCATCTGGGAGGGAGCAGATACGCAGTATTTT. J is TRBJ2-3 and V is TRBV6-1, with 7 bases identical to TRBD2. The junction had 5 bases not matched to a gene; V was cut back by 7 bases and J by 4 bases. Germline lookup yields CDR1 MNHNS and CDR2 SASEGT. The CDR3 is 13 residues long.

This rearrangement joins TRBV2 to TRBJ1-5; no clear D gene. The CDR3 has 14 residues. In germline, CDR1 is SNHLY, CDR2 FYNNEI. The V end was cut by 4 bases, the J end by 0 bases, with 7 bases between. CDR3 amino acids: CASSGPDSNQPQHF. Written as DNA, the CDR3 is TGTGCCAGCAGTGGACCGGATAGCAATCAGCCCCAGCATTTT.

The V call is TRBV7-2, the J call TRBJ2-1; D unresolved. The V gene lost 1 base and the J gene lost 3 bases, with 7 bases spanning the gap. The germline V gene has CDR1 SGHTA and CDR2 FQGNSA. The CDR3 is 14 amino acids. In DNA form, the CDR3 reads TGTGCCAGCAGCTTAGGCGCCTACTACAATGAGCAGTTCTTC. It specifies CASSLGAYYNEQFF.

This chain's CDR3 is CASTSGPGNTIYF. In DNA form, the CDR3 reads TGTGCCAGCACCTCCGGCCCTGGAAACACCATATATTTT. The rearrangement joins TRBV25-1 to TRBJ1-3; D is uncertain. V was clipped by 7 bases and J by 2 bases, with 9 bases between them. Germline loops: CDR1 MGHDK, CDR2 SYGVNS. The CDR3 spans 13 residues.

The chain carries TRBV5-6 and TRBJ2-7; unclear D gene. The CDR3 contains 14 residues. CDR1 and CDR2 (germline): SGHDT, YYEEEE. The V gene lost 4 bases and the J gene lost 0 bases, with 11 bases spanning the gap. The CDR3 DNA follows: TGTGCCAGCAGCGTGGGATTATTCTCCTACGAGCAGTACTTC. Translating it yields CASSVGLFSYEQYF. Based on the CDR3 plus reference TRBV5-6 and TRBJ2-7, the full variable domain is DAGVTQSPTHLIKTRGQQVTLRCSPKSGHDTVSWYQQALGQGPQFIFQYYEEEERQRGNFPDRFSGHQFPNYSSELNVNALLLGDSALYLCASSVGLFSYEQYFGPGTRLTVT.

This chain connects TRBV7-9 to TRBJ1-4, with D unclear. The CDR3 contains 12 residues. The germline CDR1 and CDR2 sequences are SEHNR and FQNEAQ (reference sequence). V lost 5 bases and J lost 8, with 9 bases in between. This chain's CDR3 is CASSPEGEKLFF. The DNA for the CDR3 is TGTGCCAGCAGCCCGGAGGGCGAAAAACTGTTTTTT.

This rearrangement joins TRBV4-1 to TRBJ2-1; 11 nucleotides match TRBD2. The CDR3 consists of 16 residues. The V gene end was trimmed by 4 bases and the J gene end by 4 bases; junction bases not matched to a gene: 6. CDR1 MGHRA and CDR2 YSYEKL come from the germline V gene. CDR3 sequence: CASSRLLAGAYNEQFF. The DNA of the CDR3 is TGCGCCAGCAGCCGCTTACTAGCGGGGGCTTACAATGAGCAGTTCTTC.

The genes are TRBV7-3 and TRBJ2-3; 8 bases are a match to TRBD2. The trim removed 5 bases at V and 5 bases at J, leaving 12 bases unmatched. Germline lookup yields CDR1 SGHTA and CDR2 FQGTGA. The CDR3 extends over 16 amino acids. The CDR3 region is CASSPGGSGALDTQYF. The CDR3, as DNA: TGTGCCAGCAGCCCCGGGGGTAGCGGGGCCTTAGATACGCAGTATTTT.